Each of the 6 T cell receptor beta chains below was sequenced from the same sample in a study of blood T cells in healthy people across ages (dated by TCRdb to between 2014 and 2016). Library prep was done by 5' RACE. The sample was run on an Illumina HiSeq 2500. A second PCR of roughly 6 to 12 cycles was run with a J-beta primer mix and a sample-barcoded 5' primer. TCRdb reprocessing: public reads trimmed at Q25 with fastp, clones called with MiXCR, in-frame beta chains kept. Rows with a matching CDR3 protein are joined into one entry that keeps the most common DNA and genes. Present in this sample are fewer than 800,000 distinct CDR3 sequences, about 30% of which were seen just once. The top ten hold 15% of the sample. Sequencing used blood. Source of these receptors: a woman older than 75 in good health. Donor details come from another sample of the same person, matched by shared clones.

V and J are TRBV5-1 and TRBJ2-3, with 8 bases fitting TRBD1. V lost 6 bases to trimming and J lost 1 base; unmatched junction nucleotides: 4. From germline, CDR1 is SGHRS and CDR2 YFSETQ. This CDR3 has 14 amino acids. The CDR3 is CASTRTGRTDTQYF. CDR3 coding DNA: TGCGCCAGCACTCGGACAGGGCGCACAGATACGCAGTATTTT. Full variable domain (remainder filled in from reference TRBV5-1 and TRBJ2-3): KAGVTQTPRYLIKTRGQQVTLSCSPISGHRSVSWYQQTPGQGLQFLFEYFSETQRNKGNFPGRFSGRQFSNSRSEMNVSTLELGDSALYLCASTRTGRTDTQYFGPGTRLTVL.

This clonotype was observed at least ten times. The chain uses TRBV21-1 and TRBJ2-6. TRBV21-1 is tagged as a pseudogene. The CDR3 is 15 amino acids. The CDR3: CASSPTGPEANVLTF. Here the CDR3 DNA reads TGTGCCAGCAGCCCGACAGGCCCTGAAGCCAACGTCCTGACTTTC.

As DNA, the CDR3 is TGCAGTGCTAGAGATCTCGGGCAGCTCTCCTATAATTCACCCCTCCACTTT. This encodes CSARDLGQLSYNSPLHF. V is TRBV20-1 and J is TRBJ1-6; D is unclear. CDR3 length: 17 residues. The V end lost 0 bases, the J end lost 0 bases, and 12 bases lay between the germline ends. The germline gives CDR1 DFQATT, CDR2 SNEGSKA (reference sequence).

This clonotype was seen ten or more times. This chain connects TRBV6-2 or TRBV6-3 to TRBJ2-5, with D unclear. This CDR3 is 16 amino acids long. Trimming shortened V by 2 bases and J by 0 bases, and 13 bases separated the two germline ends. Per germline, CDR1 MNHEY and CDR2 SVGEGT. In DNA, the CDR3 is TGTGCCAGCAGTTACAGGCCACCCCAATACCAAGAGACCCAGTACTTC. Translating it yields CASSYRPPQYQETQYF.

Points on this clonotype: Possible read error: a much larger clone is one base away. DNA for the CDR3: TGTGCCAGCAGGGTGAGTGATACCTACGAGCAGTACTTC. It codes for CASRVSDTYEQYF. V and J are TRBV28 and TRBJ2-7; D is unclear. CDR1 is MDHEN and CDR2 is SYDVKM in the germline V gene. There are 13 residues in the CDR3. With 6 bases removed from V and 2 bases from J, the gap between germline ends came to 11 bases.

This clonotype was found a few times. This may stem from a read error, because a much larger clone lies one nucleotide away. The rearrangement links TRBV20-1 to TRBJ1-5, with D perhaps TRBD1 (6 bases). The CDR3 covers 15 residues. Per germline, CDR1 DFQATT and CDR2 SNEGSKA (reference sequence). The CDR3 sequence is CGARFHTGTNQPQHF. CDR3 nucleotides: TGCGGTGCTAGGTTTCACACAGGGACGAATCAGCCCCAGCATTTT.